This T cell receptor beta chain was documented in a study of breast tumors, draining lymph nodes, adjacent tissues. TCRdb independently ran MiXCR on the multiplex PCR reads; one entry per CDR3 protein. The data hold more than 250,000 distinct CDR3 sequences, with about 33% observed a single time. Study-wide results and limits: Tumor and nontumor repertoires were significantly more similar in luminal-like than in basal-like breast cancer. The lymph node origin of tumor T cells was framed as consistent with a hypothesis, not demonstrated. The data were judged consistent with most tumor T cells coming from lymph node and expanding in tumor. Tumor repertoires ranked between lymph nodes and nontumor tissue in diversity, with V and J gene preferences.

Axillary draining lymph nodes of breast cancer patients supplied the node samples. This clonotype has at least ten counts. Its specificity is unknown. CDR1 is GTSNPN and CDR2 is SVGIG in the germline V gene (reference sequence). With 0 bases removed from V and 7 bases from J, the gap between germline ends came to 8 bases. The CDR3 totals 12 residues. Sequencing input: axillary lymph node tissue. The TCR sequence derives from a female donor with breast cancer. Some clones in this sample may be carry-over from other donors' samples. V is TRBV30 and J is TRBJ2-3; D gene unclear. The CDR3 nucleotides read TGTGCCTGGAGTGTTGGGGTAAATACGCAGTATTTT. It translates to CAWSVGVNTQYF.